One sample yielded the 19 T cell receptor beta chains listed below, sequenced in a study of post-analysis software for immune sequencing data. The antigens of these receptors remain unknown. Overall study results and limits: Five TRBV segments, including TRBV5-6, TRBV5-1 and TRBV20-1, were more frequent in patients than controls.

Sequencing libraries made from TCR beta cDNA carried unique molecular identifiers. TCRdb fed the PCR reads into MiXCR, producing one record per CDR3 protein. The sample has just over 250,000 distinct CDR3 sequences, 36% seen once; the top ten hold around 4.8%. Material for sequencing was blood. Receptor source: a girl between 5 and 17 years old with multiple sclerosis.

The table lists this clonotype with a few counts. The V call is TRBV29-1, the J call TRBJ1-3; unclear D gene. Germline V gives CDR1 SQVTM, CDR2 ANQGSEA. V lost 7 bases and J lost 8, with 9 bases in between. The CDR3 is made up of 10 amino acids. CDR3 bases: TGCAGCGCCGCGGAGGACACCATATATTTT. Its protein is CSAAEDTIYF.

The chain has TRBV6-6 and TRBJ1-1; D gene unclear. Trimming left V 2 bases short and J 1 base short, with 8 bases between. Germline CDR1 reads MNHNY; CDR2 reads SVGAGI (reference sequence). The CDR3 runs to 14 residues. In DNA, the CDR3 is TGTGCCAGCAGTTACCCGGTGGCGAACACTGAAGCTTTCTTT. Protein: CASSYPVANTEAFF.

This clonotype was counted only a few times. CDR3 sequence reads: CASSFRGDPRAEAFF. The CDR3 DNA reads as TGTGCCAGCAGCTTCCGAGGGGACCCGAGGGCTGAAGCTTTCTTT. The V and J genes are TRBV7-8 and TRBJ1-1; D possibly corresponds to TRBD1 (5 bases). V was trimmed by 3 bases and J by 6 bases, leaving 17 bases between them. Germline lookup yields CDR1 SGHVS and CDR2 FQNEAQ. The CDR3 contains 15 residues.

This clonotype was seen only a few times. The chain couples TRBV19 to TRBJ1-1; weak D call: TRBD1 (6 bases). This CDR3 has 14 amino acids. The germline V gene has CDR1 LNHDA and CDR2 SQIVND (reference sequence). With 4 bases removed from V and 4 bases from J, the gap between germline ends came to 13 bases. CDR3 sequence: CASSTGGVGTEAFF. The CDR3 nucleotides read TGTGCCAGTAGTACGGGGGGCGTGGGCACTGAAGCTTTCTTT.

The rearrangement joins TRBV15 to TRBJ2-4, with no clear D. Germline V gene sequence: CDR1 LNHNV, CDR2 YYDKDF (reference sequence). V lost 0 bases and J lost 1, with 13 bases in between. The CDR3 has 17 residues. The CDR3 is CATSRDEFGPAKNIQYF. The CDR3 bases are TGTGCCACCAGCAGAGATGAGTTCGGACCCGCCAAAAACATTCAGTACTTC.

This clonotype was observed at least ten times. The chain combines TRBV7-2 with TRBJ2-3, with TRBD2 matching over 9 bases. This CDR3 has 15 residues. Germline assignment: CDR1 SGHTA and CDR2 FQGNSA. The V gene end was trimmed by 5 bases and the J gene end by 1 base; junction bases not matched to a gene: 4. CDR3 DNA: TGTGCCAGCAGCCCATGGACTAGCGGCACAGATACGCAGTATTTT. It codes for CASSPWTSGTDTQYF.

This clonotype was seen many times. V is TRBV2 and J is TRBJ1-2; D is perhaps TRBD1 (5 bases). V was pared by 6 bases and J by 4 bases, with 18 bases between. This CDR3 spans 15 amino acids. Germline CDR1 is SNHLY and CDR2 is FYNNEI. The CDR3 loop is CASSRDGSDFYGYTF. CDR3 nucleotides: TGTGCCAGCAGCAGGGATGGGTCTGATTTCTATGGCTACACCTTC.

This clonotype was picked up one time. At one boundary the junction diverges from the germline segment, which might be a read error. The gene calls are TRBV28 and TRBJ1-2, with TRBD1 matching 8 bases. This CDR3 has 15 amino acids. Germline V gene data show CDR1 as MDHEN and CDR2 as SYDVKM. CDR3: CTSSSYRGGNYGYTF. The CDR3 coding sequence is TGTACCAGCAGCTCATACAGGGGGGGTAACTATGGCTACACCTTC.

The chain joins TRBV20-1 to TRBJ2-5, with D unresolved. Trimming cost V 4 bases and J 5 bases, with 20 bases left between them. Germline V gene lookup returns CDR1 DFQATT and CDR2 SNEGSKA (reference sequence). The CDR3 loop spans 15 amino acids. CDR3 in amino acids: CSAKQVPTQSETQYF. In DNA, the CDR3 is TGCAGTGCTAAGCAGGTCCCCACCCAGTCTGAGACCCAGTACTTC.

The chain links TRBV20-1 to TRBJ2-1; no firm D call. The V gene lost 0 bases and the J gene lost 3 bases, with 9 bases spanning the gap. There are 14 residues in the CDR3. Per germline, CDR1 DFQATT and CDR2 SNEGSKA (reference sequence). In DNA, the CDR3 is TGCAGTGCTAGAGATCTGGCAGGCTACAATGAGCAGTTCTTC. It specifies CSARDLAGYNEQFF.

This clonotype has a count of ten or more. The J gene is TRBJ2-5, the V gene TRBV20-1; TRBD2 agrees at 10 bases. This CDR3 is built from 16 residues. Germline CDR1 is DFQATT and CDR2 is SNEGSKA (reference sequence). V gave up 5 bases and J gave up 4 bases; unmatched junction bases: 13. The CDR3 DNA reads as TGCAGTGCTTCGGCCTACGGAGCTAGCGGGGGAGAGACCCAGTACTTC. Protein product: CSASAYGASGGETQYF.

The table lists this clonotype with a few counts. The V and J genes are TRBV9 and TRBJ2-1, with 8 bases aligning to TRBD2. With V trimmed by 0 bases and J by 5 bases, 10 bases remained unmatched. Germline CDR1 and CDR2: SGDLS and YYNGEE. This CDR3 has 17 amino acids. The CDR3 coding sequence is TGTGCCAGCAGCGTAGACCCGACAGCGGGGGCGAACAATGAGCAGTTCTTC. It specifies CASSVDPTAGANNEQFF.

This clonotype was found many times. The genes are TRBV3-1 and TRBJ2-1; 7 bases align to TRBD2. The germline CDR1 and CDR2 sequences are LGHDT and YNNKEL (reference sequence). V shed 4 bases and J 3 bases; nucleotides not matched to a gene: 9. The CDR3 runs 16 residues. This chain's CDR3 is CASSPGAGSFYNEQFF. The CDR3 coding sequence is TGTGCCAGCAGCCCGGGAGCGGGGTCCTTCTACAATGAGCAGTTCTTC.

This clonotype was seen repeatedly, ten times or more. This sequence joins TRBV5-6 and TRBJ2-7; 10 bases agree with TRBD1. Germline CDR1 reads SGHDT; CDR2 reads YYEEEE. CDR3 size: 16 residues. With V trimmed by 4 bases and J by 1 base, 8 bases remained unmatched. The DNA for the CDR3 is TGTGCCAGCAGCCTGCGTGGGACAGGGGCGTCCTACGAGCAGTACTTC. Translated, it gives CASSLRGTGASYEQYF.

The genes are TRBV28 and TRBJ1-5; D remains unclear. This CDR3 is built from 14 residues. Trimming removed 5 bases from V and 3 bases from J, with 11 bases in between. The germline V gene has CDR1 MDHEN and CDR2 SYDVKM. The CDR3 reads CASSLKRPNQPQHF. CDR3 DNA: TGTGCCAGCAGTCTCAAGCGGCCCAATCAGCCCCAGCATTTT.

In this sample, this clonotype turned up a few times. The chain joins TRBV20-1 to TRBJ1-5, with D possibly being TRBD1 (5 bases). The CDR3 sequence is 14 residues long. V was clipped by 5 bases and J by 3 bases, with 14 bases between them. Germline V lookup: CDR1 DFQATT, CDR2 SNEGSKA (reference sequence). This CDR3 is CSASDTRVNQPQHF. CDR3 sequence (DNA): TGCAGTGCTTCGGACACCAGAGTCAATCAGCCCCAGCATTTT.

This clonotype was picked up many times. J is TRBJ1-1 and V is TRBV7-8; D may be TRBD1 (5 bases). Germline V gene data show CDR1 as SGHVS and CDR2 as FQNEAQ. V was cut by 3 bases and J by 1 base, with 24 bases left in between. The CDR3 has 19 residues. For the CDR3, the DNA is TGTGCCAGCAGCTTTAGGTCGGTAAATCGGGGGATCAGGAACACTGAAGCTTTCTTT. Translation gives CASSFRSVNRGIRNTEAFF.

This chain joins TRBV30 and TRBJ2-4, with D possibly TRBD1 on 5 matching bases. The J call is uncertain, as TRBJ2-5 better fits the DNA end. The CDR3 runs to 12 residues. Germline CDR1 GTSNPN, CDR2 SVGIG (reference sequence). The CDR3 reads CAGNKGLETQYF. In DNA form, the CDR3 reads TGTGCCGGAAATAAGGGGTTAGAGACCCAGTACTTC.

V gene TRBV25-1 combines with J gene TRBJ2-2, with no clear D. The CDR3 consists of 13 residues. In germline, CDR1 is MGHDK, CDR2 SYGVNS. V dropped 1 base and J dropped 5 bases, with 5 bases sitting between them. The DNA of the CDR3 is TGTGCCAGCAGTGAATCCCCGACCGGGGAGCTGTTTTTT. Translation: CASSESPTGELFF.